This T cell receptor beta chain was sequenced for a study of CD4 T cells in relation to SARS-CoV-2 and coronaviruses. This clone was detected a few times. Its matching antigen is unknown. Study-wide results and limits: This crossreactivity analysis covered spike protein alone, no other viral proteins. Culture-expanded clones reflect memory recall rather than primary priming during culture.

Naive and memory CD4+ T cells came from enriched cryopreserved PBMCs. The CDR3 has 14 residues. Germline loops: CDR1 SNHLY, CDR2 FYNNEI. V lost 7 bases and J 6 bases, leaving 19 bases between the germline ends. Produced via immunoSEQ multiplex PCR; TCRdb's table is partial and in-frame only. The sample carries some 45,000 clones, over 75% recorded once. The chain recombines TRBV2 with TRBJ2-7; TRBD1 is a possible D gene (6 bases). Input material: naive CD4+ T cells from PBMCs, cultured in vitro. Subset indicated: naive CD4+ T cells isolated by negative enrichment. The sequence derives from an adult with COVID-19. CDR3 sequence: CASKWVQGKPEQYF. CDR3 sequence (DNA): TGTGCCAGCAAGTGGGTGCAGGGGAAACCCGAGCAGTACTTC.